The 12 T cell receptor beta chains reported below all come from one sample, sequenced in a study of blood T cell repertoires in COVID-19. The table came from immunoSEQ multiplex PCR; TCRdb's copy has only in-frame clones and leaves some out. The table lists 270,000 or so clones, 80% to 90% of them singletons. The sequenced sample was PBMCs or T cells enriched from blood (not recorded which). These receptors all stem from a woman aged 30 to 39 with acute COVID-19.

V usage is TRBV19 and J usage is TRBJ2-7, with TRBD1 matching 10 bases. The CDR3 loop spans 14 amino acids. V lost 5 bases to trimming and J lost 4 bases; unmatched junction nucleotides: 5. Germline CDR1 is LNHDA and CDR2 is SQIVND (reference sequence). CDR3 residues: CASSSGTGEYEQYF. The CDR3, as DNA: TGTGCCAGTAGTTCCGGGACAGGGGAATACGAGCAGTACTTC.

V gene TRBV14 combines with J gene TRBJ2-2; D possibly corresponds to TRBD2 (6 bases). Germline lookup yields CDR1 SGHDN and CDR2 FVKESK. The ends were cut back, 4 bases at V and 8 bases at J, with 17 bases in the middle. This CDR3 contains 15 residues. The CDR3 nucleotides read TGTGCCAGCAGCCCTTGGGACTTAGTCCTGGGGGAGCTGTTTTTT. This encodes CASSPWDLVLGELFF.

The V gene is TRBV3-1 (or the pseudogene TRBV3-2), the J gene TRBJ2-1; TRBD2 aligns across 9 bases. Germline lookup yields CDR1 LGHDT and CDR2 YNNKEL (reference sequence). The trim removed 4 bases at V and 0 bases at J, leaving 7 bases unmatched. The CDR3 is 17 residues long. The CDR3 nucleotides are TGTGCCAGCAGCCCCGGGGCGGGGGGGAGCTCCTACAATGAGCAGTTCTTC. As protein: CASSPGAGGSSYNEQFF.

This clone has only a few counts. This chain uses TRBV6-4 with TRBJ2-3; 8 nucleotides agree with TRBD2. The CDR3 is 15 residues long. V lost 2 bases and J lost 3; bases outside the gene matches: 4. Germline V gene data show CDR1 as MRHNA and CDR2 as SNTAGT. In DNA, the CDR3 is TGTGCCAGCAGTGACAGCGGGGGTGGAACAGATACGCAGTATTTT. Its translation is CASSDSGGGTDTQYF.

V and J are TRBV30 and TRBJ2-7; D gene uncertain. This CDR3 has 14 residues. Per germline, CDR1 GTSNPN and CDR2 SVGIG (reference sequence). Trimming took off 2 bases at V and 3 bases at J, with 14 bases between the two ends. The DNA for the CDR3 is TGTGCCTGGAGTCCTGCCGCTACCAACTACGAGCAGTACTTC. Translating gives CAWSPAATNYEQYF.

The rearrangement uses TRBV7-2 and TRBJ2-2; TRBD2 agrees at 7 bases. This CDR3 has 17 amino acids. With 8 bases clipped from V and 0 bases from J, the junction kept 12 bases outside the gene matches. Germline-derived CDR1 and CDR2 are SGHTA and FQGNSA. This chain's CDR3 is CASSPRGLAANTGELFF. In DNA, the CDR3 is TGTGCCAGCTCACCCAGAGGCCTAGCGGCGAACACCGGGGAGCTGTTTTTT.

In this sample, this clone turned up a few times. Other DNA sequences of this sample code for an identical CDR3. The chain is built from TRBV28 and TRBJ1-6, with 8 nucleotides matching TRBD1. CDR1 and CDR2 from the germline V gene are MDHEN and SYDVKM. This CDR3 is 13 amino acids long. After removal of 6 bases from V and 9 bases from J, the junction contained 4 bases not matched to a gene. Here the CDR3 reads CASRGTGGSPLHF. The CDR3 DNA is TGTGCCAGCAGGGGAACAGGGGGTTCACCCCTCCACTTT.

Here the CDR3 reads CASSLFQGASDTQYF. CDR3 DNA sequence: TGTGCCAGCAGTTTATTTCAGGGGGCCTCAGATACGCAGTATTTT. The V call is TRBV28, the J call TRBJ2-3; 8 bases align to TRBD1. The V and J ends lost 1 base and 4 bases, in that order; junction bases with no gene match: 4. CDR1 is MDHEN, CDR2 SYDVKM, per germline. This CDR3 is built from 15 residues.

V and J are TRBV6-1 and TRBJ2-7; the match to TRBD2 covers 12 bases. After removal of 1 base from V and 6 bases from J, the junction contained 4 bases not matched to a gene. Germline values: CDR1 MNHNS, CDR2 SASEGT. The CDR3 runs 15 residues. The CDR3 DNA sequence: TGTGCCAGCAGTGAAGGGACTAGCGGGAAAGGCGAGCAGTACTTC. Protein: CASSEGTSGKGEQYF.

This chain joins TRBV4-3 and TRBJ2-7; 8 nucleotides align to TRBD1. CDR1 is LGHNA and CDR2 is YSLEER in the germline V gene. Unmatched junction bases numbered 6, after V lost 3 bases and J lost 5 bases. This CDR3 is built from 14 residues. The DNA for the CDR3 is TGCGCCAGCAGCCAGGACAGGGAAATCCACGAGCAGTACTTC. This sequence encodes CASSQDREIHEQYF.

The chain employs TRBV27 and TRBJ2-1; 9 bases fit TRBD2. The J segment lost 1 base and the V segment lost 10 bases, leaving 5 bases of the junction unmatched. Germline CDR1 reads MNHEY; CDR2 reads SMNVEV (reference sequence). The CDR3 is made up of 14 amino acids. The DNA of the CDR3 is TGTGCCATCAAAGCGGGAGGTTCCTACAATGAGCAGTTCTTC. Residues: CAIKAGGSYNEQFF.

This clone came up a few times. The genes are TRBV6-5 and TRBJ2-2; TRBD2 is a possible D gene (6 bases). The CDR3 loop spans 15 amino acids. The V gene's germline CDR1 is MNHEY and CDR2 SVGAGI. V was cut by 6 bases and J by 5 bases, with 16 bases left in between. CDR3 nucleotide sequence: TGTGCCAGCAGCTCCCGGCTAGCGACGACCGGGGAGCTGTTTTTT. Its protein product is CASSSRLATTGELFF.